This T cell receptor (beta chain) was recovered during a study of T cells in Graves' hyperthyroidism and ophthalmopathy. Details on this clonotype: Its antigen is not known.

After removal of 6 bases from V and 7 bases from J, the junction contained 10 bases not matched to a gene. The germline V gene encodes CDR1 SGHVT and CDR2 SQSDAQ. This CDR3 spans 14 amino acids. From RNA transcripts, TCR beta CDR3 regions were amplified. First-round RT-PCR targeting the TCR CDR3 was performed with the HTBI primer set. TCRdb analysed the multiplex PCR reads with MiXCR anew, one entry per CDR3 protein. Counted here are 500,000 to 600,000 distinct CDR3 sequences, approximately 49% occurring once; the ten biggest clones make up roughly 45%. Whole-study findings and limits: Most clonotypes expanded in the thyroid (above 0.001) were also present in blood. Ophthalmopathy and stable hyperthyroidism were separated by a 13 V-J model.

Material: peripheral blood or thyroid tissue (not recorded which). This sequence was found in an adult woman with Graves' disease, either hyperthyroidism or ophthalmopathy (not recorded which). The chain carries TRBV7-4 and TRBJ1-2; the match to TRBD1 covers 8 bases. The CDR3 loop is CASRETGATLGYTF. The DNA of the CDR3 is TGTGCCAGCAGGGAGACAGGGGCGACTCTTGGCTACACCTTC.